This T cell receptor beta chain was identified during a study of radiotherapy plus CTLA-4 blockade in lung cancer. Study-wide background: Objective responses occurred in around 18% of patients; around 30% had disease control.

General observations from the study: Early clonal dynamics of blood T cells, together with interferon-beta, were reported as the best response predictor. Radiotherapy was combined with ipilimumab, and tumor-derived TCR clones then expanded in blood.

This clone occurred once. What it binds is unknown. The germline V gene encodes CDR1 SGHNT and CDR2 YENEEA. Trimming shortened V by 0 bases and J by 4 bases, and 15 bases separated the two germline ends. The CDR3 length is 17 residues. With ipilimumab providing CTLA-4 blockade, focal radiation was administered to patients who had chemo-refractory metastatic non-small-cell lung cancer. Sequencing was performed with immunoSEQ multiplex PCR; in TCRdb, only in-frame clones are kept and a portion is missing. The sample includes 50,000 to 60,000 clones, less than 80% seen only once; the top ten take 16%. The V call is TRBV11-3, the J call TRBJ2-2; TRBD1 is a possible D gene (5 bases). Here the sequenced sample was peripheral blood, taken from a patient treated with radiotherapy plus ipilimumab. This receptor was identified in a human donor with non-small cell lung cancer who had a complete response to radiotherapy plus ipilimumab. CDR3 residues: CASSLDSRGRGTGELFF. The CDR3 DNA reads TGTGCCAGCAGCTTAGATAGTAGGGGTAGAGGCACCGGGGAGCTGTTTTTT.